This T cell receptor beta chain is drawn from a study of T cells in women clearing cervical HPV infection. Looking at the study overall: Case blood was drawn a median around 140 days after lesion detection.

Study outcomes and limitations: Repertoire richness, not evenness, was significantly elevated in CIN3+ cases versus controls. Controls had more TRBV6-7 (0.16%) than cases (roughly 0.11%).

Worth noting for this clone: Its antigen is not known. The observed sequence ends 3 residues before the CDR3 terminus, with the missing tail filled in from the germline J gene.

Trimming took 0 bases from V and 7 from J, leaving 13 bases between them. This CDR3 contains 15 residues. Germline V gene data show CDR1 as MNHNS and CDR2 as SASEGT. immunoSEQ multiplex PCR used an average of roughly 1,300 ng genomic DNA. The data were produced by immunoSEQ multiplex PCR, yet TCRdb's version contains in-frame clones alone and is incomplete. The sample spans 35,000 to 45,000 clones; the ten largest clones claim 0.95% to 1.5%. The TCR sequence derives from a woman between 18 and 70 years old with a cervical HPV16 infection that either progressed to CIN3+ or cleared (not recorded which). Sequences were obtained from blood buffy coat. The rearrangement joins TRBV6-1 to TRBJ1-5, with a tentative D call TRBD1 (6 bases). The CDR3 bases that were read are TGTGCCAGCAGTGAAGCTCCAGGGGCAGGGCAGCCC. Its protein is CASSEAPGAGQP. The full-length CDR3 reads as CASSEAPGAGQPQHF.